The present entry profiles one T cell receptor (beta chain) with its context. The assay was immunoSEQ multiplex PCR, and TCRdb's table has in-frame clones only and misses some. The sample carries some 28,000 clones, about 89% recorded once. The data belong to a study of T cell changes during pregnancy in multiple sclerosis. With V trimmed by 0 bases and J by 1 base, 5 bases remained unmatched. CDR1 is LGHNA and CDR2 is YNFKEQ in the germline V gene. The CDR3 spans 16 residues. The V gene is TRBV4-2, the J gene TRBJ1-1; 7 bases line up with TRBD1. Sequenced here: CD4+ T cells from peripheral blood mononuclear cells, sampled in the first trimester of pregnancy. This sequence originates from a female donor in good health, enrolled as a control in a pregnancy study. The CDR3 region has the DNA TGTGCCAGCAGCCAAGAGAAAGGGGGCGAGAACACTGAAGCTTTCTTT. Its protein product is CASSQEKGGENTEAFF.